This T cell receptor beta chain came from a study of blood T cell repertoires in COVID-19. Whole-study context: From the United States, Italy and Spain came samples of acute and convalescent COVID-19.

In its sample, this clone was seen a few times. Germline assignment: CDR1 SEHNR and CDR2 FQNEAQ (reference sequence). The CDR3 spans 18 residues. V lost 0 bases to trimming and J lost 3 bases; unmatched junction nucleotides: 11. Per the original methods: How many nucleated cells were present was estimated from reference gene primer amplification. This table comes from immunoSEQ multiplex PCR, and its TCRdb copy is limited to in-frame clones, with some not included. V, J and clone size were drawn from that table, and D and trimming were deduced from the DNA. Here the sample spans tens of thousands of clones, over 75% being singletons.

This sequence originates from a human donor in a cohort sampled during active COVID-19. Sequencing used peripheral blood. The J gene is TRBJ2-7, the V gene TRBV7-9, with 10 bases lining up with TRBD2. The CDR3 region is CASSLALTSGRDYYEQYF. Written as DNA, the CDR3 is TGTGCCAGCAGCTTAGCGCTAACAAGCGGGAGGGACTACTACGAGCAGTACTTC.